This T cell receptor beta chain was sequenced in a study of blood T cell repertoires in COVID-19. For the study at large: Samples representing acute and convalescent COVID-19 were sourced from the United States, Italy and Spain. From T cells, B-cell-depleted T cells, or PBMCs came the material, which was cDNA or gDNA.

In the original workflow: It was from reference gene primer amplification that nucleated cell counts were estimated. Sequencing was performed with immunoSEQ multiplex PCR; in TCRdb, only in-frame clones are kept and a portion is missing. V, J and clone size were drawn from that table, and D and trimming were deduced from the DNA. Counted here are some 150,000 clones, 80% to 90% occurring once; the ten biggest clones make up about 8%. Patients from Seattle were sampled longitudinally, starting during active infection. Germline V gene data show CDR1 as SGHDT and CDR2 as YYEEEE. The CDR3 is 13 residues long. Between the trimmed V and J ends, which lost 1 base and 7 bases, there was a span of 11 bases.

Sequencing was done on a sample of peripheral blood. The chain carries TRBV5-6 and TRBJ1-1; a possible D gene is TRBD1 (5 bases). The clonotype originates from an older woman with COVID-19, enrolled during active disease. Here the CDR3 DNA reads TGTGCCAGCAGCTTGTATGGGACTCTTGAAGCTTTCTTT. Translated, it gives CASSLYGTLEAFF.